The present T cell receptor (beta chain) was sequenced within a study of PD-L1 blockade in urothelial cancer (TCRdb year 2017). Study-level background: Therapy was started in about 2014 for all patients, and atezolizumab 1,200 mg was administered intravenously every 3 weeks. About 90% of the roughly 29 patients were identified as males with urothelial cancer of bladder origin, and a prior smoking history was reported by 18 of 29 patients. An ECOG performance status of 0 or 1 was recorded for the patients, and 0 to 3 prior chemotherapy regimens had been received by the patients. Blood samples were analyzed at 3 weeks after treatment start (second dose) and at 6 weeks after treatment start. Blood samples yielded a median of around 130,000 T cells and roughly 80,000 unique TCRs, with median clonality approximately 0.08. Somatic, immune and clinical correlates of response to PD-L1 blockade with atezolizumab in urothelial cancer were the focus of an exploratory multi-omic analysis. Pretreatment tumor samples, along with matched peripheral blood collected serially before and after atezolizumab treatment, underwent TCR sequencing. Durable clinical benefit was defined as progression-free survival longer than 6 months, and TCR features were also tested against progression-free and overall survival. In the same patients, pretreatment tumors underwent whole exome sequencing and RNA sequencing in addition to TCR sequencing. Durable clinical benefit was achieved by nine patients but not by the remaining 20. Under 30 patients had pretreatment blood TCR-seq, approximately 24 had at least one posttreatment blood collection, and approximately 24 had tumor TCR-seq.

On this clone: Its cognate antigen has yet to be identified. Per-base qualities were not stored, and no clone one base away is much larger.

V lost 2 bases and J lost 1 base, and the count of bases not matched to a germline gene is 3. The CDR3 covers 15 residues, taking in both the cysteine and the phenylalanine. The sequence is cut down to CDR3 DNA, 45 bases in frame from base 1. CDR1 and CDR2 (MDHEN, SYDVKM) derive from the germline V gene. Overall results and qualifications from the work: Patients with durable benefit showed greater expansion of tumor-associated TCR clones in peripheral blood 3 weeks after starting treatment (n of about 20, p = 0.022). Improved progression-free and overall survival was found to be associated with pretreatment peripheral blood TCR clonality below the median. Because of the small sample size (n ≈ 31) and the many exploratory analyses performed, the results are intended to be regarded as hypothesis-generating.

Each PCR received spiked-in synthetic TCR analog templates so that absolute template abundance could be estimated from read counts. Using the immunoSEQ assay, TCRbeta CDR3 regions were amplified from genomic DNA with bias-controlled V and J gene primers. Sequencing of rearranged TCRbeta segments was done at approximately 20X coverage. For the original study's pipeline: Sequencing errors were corrected by clustering, and CDR3s were annotated against IMGT so that V, D and J genes could be assigned. Downstream analyses used only productive TCRbeta rearrangements, leaving out any out-of-frame or stop-codon sequences. Clonality was calculated as one minus the Shannon entropy normalized by the log of the number of unique productive sequences. Clones differing between time points or between blood and tumor were identified by Fisher's exact test with Benjamini-Hochberg correction at adjusted p below 0.01. TCRdb holds this immuneACCESS table with in-frame rearrangements only. Some clones are missing; in checked studies, unresolved V genes explain under half, and the rest has no known cause. That table supplies the V and J calls and clone size; D and trimming were determined from the DNA. The sample table holds about 87,000 clones, of which around 83% were seen once. Roughly 2% of the sample goes to the ten largest clones.

Sample time point, as interpreted from the label and publication: pretreatment peripheral blood. The cohort included about 30 patients with locally advanced or metastatic urothelial carcinoma who were treated at Memorial Sloan Kettering on a trial protocol. Peripheral blood mononuclear cells were collected pretreatment and during treatment, at between 1 and 8 total time points per patient. The Qiagen DNeasy Blood extraction kit was used to purify genomic DNA from total PBMCs and tumor samples. PBMCs were collected pretreatment and during treatment, and were isolated and stored as previously described.

The sequence is built from TRBV28 and TRBJ2-5, with TRBD2 identical over 8 junction bases. The source was PBMCs, collected around atezolizumab (anti-PD-L1) treatment. The clonotype was recovered from a man between 60 and 75 years old with urothelial cancer. The nucleotides are TGTGCCAGCAGTTTACCGGGACTAGGCCAAGAGACCCAGTACTTC. Its translation is CASSLPGLGQETQYF.